This T cell receptor (beta chain) was profiled in a study of T cells after posttransplantation cyclophosphamide. Study conclusions and caveats: Donor-recipient repertoire similarity was low at 1-2 months, rising over year one. After PTCy, TRB diversity resembled that of CNI/methotrexate controls. Tissue-infiltrating T cells from skin or gut overlapped little with blood T cells.

The assay was immunoSEQ multiplex PCR, and TCRdb's table has in-frame clones only and misses some. The table includes approximately 52,000 clones, roughly 84% detected once. On this clone itself: No antigen is known for it.

The CDR3 length is 13 residues. Trimming stripped 9 bases from V and 1 base from J, with 13 bases between. CDR1 is MNHNS and CDR2 is SASEGT in the germline V gene. The clonotype originates from a man younger than 40 with a blood cancer, CMV-positive, and with a related stem cell donor. Sequencing used PBMCs. This sequence joins TRBV6-1 and TRBJ2-7; TRBD1 might be the D (5 bases). CDR3 loop: CASLRALSYEQYF. In DNA form, the CDR3 reads TGTGCCAGTCTCAGGGCACTATCCTACGAGCAGTACTTC.